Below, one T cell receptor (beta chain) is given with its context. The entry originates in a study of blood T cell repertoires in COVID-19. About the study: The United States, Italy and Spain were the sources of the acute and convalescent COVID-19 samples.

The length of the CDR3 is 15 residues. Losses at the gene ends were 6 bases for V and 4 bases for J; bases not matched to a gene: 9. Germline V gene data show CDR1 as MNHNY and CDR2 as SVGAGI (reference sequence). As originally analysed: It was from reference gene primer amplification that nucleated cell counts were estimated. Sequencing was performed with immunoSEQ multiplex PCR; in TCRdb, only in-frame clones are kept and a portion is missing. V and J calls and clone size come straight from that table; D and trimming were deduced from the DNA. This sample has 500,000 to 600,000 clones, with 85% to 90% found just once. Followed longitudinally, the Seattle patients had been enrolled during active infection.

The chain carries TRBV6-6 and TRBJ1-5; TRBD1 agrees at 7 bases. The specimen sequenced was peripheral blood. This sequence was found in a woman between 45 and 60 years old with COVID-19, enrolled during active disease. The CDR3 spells CASRLFRDRNQPQHF. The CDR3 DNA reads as TGTGCCAGCAGGCTTTTCCGGGACAGAAATCAGCCCCAGCATTTT.